These 29 T cell receptor beta chains came from one sample sequenced in a study of beta chain features in type 1 diabetes. What was sequenced were expressed TCRB transcripts, since all of the isolated RNA had been reverse transcribed. Data came from immunoSEQ multiplex PCR; TCRdb stores just in-frame clones and leaves some out. The data show roughly 14,000 clones, with around two fifths seen just once and 0.4% to 0.6% held by the top ten. The sample consisted of stem cell memory CD4+ T cells from blood. These receptors all come from a woman aged 40 to 49 in good health.

The J gene is TRBJ2-3, the V gene TRBV2; 12 positions agree with TRBD2. This CDR3 is built from 19 residues. J was trimmed by 0 bases and V by 5 bases; bases with no gene match: 12. Germline CDR1 is SNHLY and CDR2 is FYNNEI. This CDR3 reads CASSPLEGLAGMSTDTQYF. DNA for the CDR3: TGTGCCAGCAGTCCGTTAGAGGGACTAGCGGGCATGAGCACAGATACGCAGTATTTT.

This clone was counted only a few times. Compared with germline, one end of the junction differs, possibly owing to a read error. J is TRBJ1-5 and V is TRBV4-1, with D unresolved. CDR1 and CDR2 from the germline V gene are MGHRA and YSYEKL. The CDR3 length is 16 residues. The CDR3 DNA sequence: TGCGCCAGCAGCCAAGAGCAGTCCCCAGGTCATCAACCCCAGCATTTT. Its translation is CASSQEQSPGHQPQHF.

This clone was seen more than once but under ten times. The chain uses TRBV18 and TRBJ1-3; unclear D gene. Germline loops: CDR1 KGHSH, CDR2 LQKENI. V was clipped by 3 bases and J by 0 bases, with 12 bases between them. This CDR3 spans 16 amino acids. The CDR3 DNA reads as TGTGCCAGCTCACCCAACGCAAGAGCCTCTGGAAACACCATATATTTT. It yields the protein CASSPNARASGNTIYF.

The chain carries TRBV25-1 and TRBJ1-5, with D perhaps matching TRBD1 (5 bases). The V end lost 9 bases, the J end lost 3 bases, and 12 bases lay between the germline ends. The length of the CDR3 is 13 residues. Per the germline V gene, CDR1 is MGHDK and CDR2 is SYGVNS. The CDR3 sequence: CASTSGSNQPQHF. The CDR3 DNA reads as TGTGCCAGTACGTCAGGGTCCAATCAGCCCCAGCATTTT.

The chain carries TRBV6-6 and TRBJ2-3, with D perhaps TRBD1 (5 bases). The CDR3 is 16 residues long. CDR1 is MNHNY, CDR2 SVGAGI, per germline (reference sequence). V was cut by 2 bases and J by 4 bases, with 16 bases left in between. In DNA, the CDR3 is TGTGCCAGCAGTTACGGGGCTAGTTTCCTCGCAGATACGCAGTATTTT. Its protein is CASSYGASFLADTQYF.

In this sample, this clone turned up a few times. V gene TRBV6-1 combines with J gene TRBJ2-7; no definite D call. Trimming cost V 2 bases and J 4 bases, with 3 bases left between them. Germline V gives CDR1 MNHNS, CDR2 SASEGT. This CDR3 is built from 11 residues. The CDR3 nucleotides are TGTGCCAGCAGTGAATCTTACGAGCAGTACTTC. As protein: CASSESYEQYF.

The chain carries TRBV5-1 and TRBJ2-5; D possibly corresponds to TRBD2 (6 bases). CDR3 length: 14 residues. The germline CDR1 and CDR2 sequences are SGHRS and YFSETQ. V lost 4 bases, J lost 5 bases, and 15 bases lay in between. Here the CDR3 DNA reads TGCGCCAGCAGCCCGCTAGCGATGCTGGAGACCCAGTACTTC. Amino acids: CASSPLAMLETQYF.

The V call is TRBV11-2, the J call TRBJ1-4, with TRBD1 matching 8 bases. This CDR3 is built from 15 residues. The germline V gene has CDR1 SGHAT and CDR2 FQNNGV. The J segment lost 4 bases and the V segment lost 1 base, leaving 2 bases of the junction unmatched. The CDR3 sequence is CASSLGQGLNEKLFF. In nucleotides, the CDR3 is TGTGCCAGCAGCTTAGGACAGGGGCTTAATGAAAAACTGTTTTTT.

This clone appeared a few times. The rearrangement joins TRBV5-4 to TRBJ1-2; no reliable D call. The length of the CDR3 is 16 residues. V was clipped by 0 bases and J by 8 bases, with 20 bases between them. The germline V gene has CDR1 SGHNT and CDR2 YYREEE (reference sequence). The CDR3 DNA sequence: TGTGCCAGCAGCTTGGAACCAGGAACAGCCGGTCGGGGCTACACCTTC. Protein sequence: CASSLEPGTAGRGYTF.

V usage is TRBV29-1 and J usage is TRBJ1-2, with 9 positions matching TRBD1. Germline CDR1 and CDR2: SQVTM and ANQGSEA. V lost 6 bases, J lost 5 bases, and 7 bases stayed unmatched. CDR3 length: 13 amino acids. CDR3 protein: CSVQDRGIYGYTF. DNA of the CDR3: TGCAGCGTGCAAGACAGGGGGATATATGGCTACACCTTC.

The rearrangement joins TRBV11-2 to TRBJ2-5, with TRBD2 matching over 8 bases. Germline lookup yields CDR1 SGHAT and CDR2 FQNNGV. This CDR3 has 19 residues. Trimming at V came to 5 bases and at J to 4 bases, leaving 21 bases not matched to a gene. CDR3 loop: CASSRSLWSGGARGETQYF. Here the CDR3 DNA reads TGTGCCAGCAGCCGCTCCCTTTGGAGCGGGGGAGCCCGCGGAGAGACCCAGTACTTC.

A few counts support this clone. The chain couples TRBV5-4 to TRBJ1-1, with unresolved D. The CDR3 sequence is 12 residues long. The germline gives CDR1 SGHNT, CDR2 YYREEE (reference sequence). V lost 0 bases and J 10 bases, leaving 10 bases between the germline ends. The CDR3, as DNA: TGTGCCAGCAGCTTGGGTGGGCTCGGAGCTTTCTTT. Protein sequence: CASSLGGLGAFF.

This clone was recorded a few times. The V gene is TRBV5-1, the J gene TRBJ2-7, with TRBD2 matching over 10 bases. The germline CDR1 and CDR2 sequences are SGHRS and YFSETQ. The CDR3 is 13 residues long. Trimming at V came to 7 bases and at J to 3 bases, leaving 4 bases not matched to a gene. The CDR3 is CASSRTSGYEQYF. CDR3 coding DNA: TGCGCCAGCTCCCGGACTAGCGGCTACGAGCAGTACTTC.

The sample holds a few counts of this clone. The chain employs TRBV5-8 and TRBJ2-7, with D perhaps TRBD1 (5 bases). The germline V gene encodes CDR1 SGHTS and CDR2 YDEGEE. Trimming took 6 bases from V and 1 from J, leaving 17 bases between them. The CDR3 has 15 residues. The CDR3, as DNA: TGTGCCAGCATAGAGGCCGTCAGGGTTTCCTACGAGCAGTACTTC. Protein sequence: CASIEAVRVSYEQYF.

The genes are TRBV7-8 and TRBJ1-1; 7 nucleotides match TRBD1. The CDR3 loop spans 16 amino acids. CDR1 SGHVS and CDR2 FQNEAQ come from the germline V gene. Trimming took 0 bases from V and 1 from J; bases not matched to a gene: 5. The CDR3 DNA reads TGTGCCAGCAGCTTAGCAGGGGGCGGTTCGAACACTGAAGCTTTCTTT. It specifies CASSLAGGGSNTEAFF.

The rearrangement uses TRBV21-1 and TRBJ2-7; the table's D call of TRBD1 was not tested on the DNA. TRBV21-1 is termed a pseudogene. There are 14 residues in the CDR3. The CDR3 here is CASSKPGQGQVEYF. Here the CDR3 DNA reads TGTGCCAGCAGCAAGCCGGGACAGGGGCAGGTCGAGTACTTC.

The chain joins TRBV19 to TRBJ1-2; D gene ambiguous. The CDR3 has 14 residues. Germline V gene sequence: CDR1 LNHDA, CDR2 SQIVND (reference sequence). V dropped 2 bases and J dropped 1 base, with 8 bases sitting between them. CDR3 sequence reads: CASSIREINYGYTF. The CDR3 region has the DNA TGTGCCAGTAGTATACGGGAGATTAACTATGGCTACACCTTC.

This clone was observed a few times. V and J are TRBV2 and TRBJ2-3; D is possibly TRBD2 (7 bases). Germline V lookup: CDR1 SNHLY, CDR2 FYNNEI. Trimming took off 5 bases at V and 9 bases at J, with 18 bases between the two ends. The CDR3 has 14 amino acids. The CDR3 spells CASSRGGGARTQYF. CDR3 nucleotide sequence: TGTGCCAGCAGTAGGGGAGGGGGAGCAAGGACGCAGTATTTT.

This chain connects TRBV9 to TRBJ2-3; D might be TRBD2 (6 bases). Trimming shortened V by 4 bases and J by 5 bases, and 20 bases separated the two germline ends. Germline CDR1 reads SGDLS; CDR2 reads YYNGEE. The length of the CDR3 is 16 residues. In DNA, the CDR3 is TGTGCCAGCAGCAAAGTCGGGCCTATGGGGGGAGATACGCAGTATTTT. Translated: CASSKVGPMGGDTQYF.

This clone turned up a few times. The chain uses TRBV7-9 and TRBJ2-2; 8 positions agree with TRBD1. V shed 5 bases, J shed 5 bases, and the junction held 1 base outside the gene matches. Germline-derived CDR1 and CDR2 are SEHNR and FQNEAQ (reference sequence). This CDR3 is 13 amino acids long. CDR3 in DNA: TGTGCCAGCAGCAGACAGGGGACCGGGGAGCTGTTTTTT. Translation gives CASSRQGTGELFF.

The chain has TRBV11-2 and TRBJ1-6, with D possibly matching TRBD1 (6 bases). This CDR3 is 14 amino acids long. Germline V CDR1 and CDR2: SGHAT, FQNNGV. Trimming took off 5 bases at V and 11 bases at J, with 16 bases between the two ends. In DNA form, the CDR3 reads TGTGCCAGCAGCGGAGGACAGTGGGCGGCACCCCTCCACTTT. Its protein product is CASSGGQWAAPLHF. Using reference TRBV11-2 and TRBJ1-6 for the parts outside the CDR3, the full variable domain is EAGVAQSPRYKIIEKRQSVAFWCNPISGHATLYWYQQILGQGPKLLIQFQNNGVVDDSQLPKDRFSAERLKGVDSTLKIQPAKLEDSAVYLCASSGGQWAAPLHFGNGTRLTVT.

The chain carries TRBV7-9 and TRBJ1-6, with a weak D call TRBD1 (6 bases). Trimming left V 5 bases short and J 10 bases short, with 18 bases between. CDR3 length equals 15 residues. Germline assignment: CDR1 SEHNR and CDR2 FQNEAQ (reference sequence). The CDR3 spells CASSGNLAQGSPLHF. CDR3 bases: TGTGCCAGCAGCGGAAACCTTGCCCAGGGGTCACCCCTCCACTTT. The full variable domain, with the rest looked up from reference TRBV7-9 and TRBJ1-6, is DTGVSQNPRHKITKRGQNVTFRCDPISEHNRLYWYRQTLGQGPEFLTYFQNEAQLEKSRLLSDRFSAERPKGSFSTLEIQRTEQGDSAMYLCASSGNLAQGSPLHFGNGTRLTVT.

This clone was seen only a few times. This chain links TRBV11-2 with TRBJ2-1, with 7 bases fitting TRBD2. The germline V gene has CDR1 SGHAT and CDR2 FQNNGV. Germline trimming cut 2 bases from V and 4 bases from J; bases unmatched to any gene: 5. The CDR3 is made up of 15 amino acids. The DNA of the CDR3 is TGTGCCAGCAGCTTATTGCTAGCGGAATACAATGAGCAGTTCTTC. Its protein is CASSLLLAEYNEQFF. The variable domain in full, completed from reference TRBV11-2 and TRBJ2-1, reads EAGVAQSPRYKIIEKRQSVAFWCNPISGHATLYWYQQILGQGPKLLIQFQNNGVVDDSQLPKDRFSAERLKGVDSTLKIQPAKLEDSAVYLCASSLLLAEYNEQFFGPGTRLTVL.

The chain links TRBV10-1 to TRBJ2-1, with 7 nucleotides matching TRBD2. This CDR3 has 15 amino acids. With V trimmed by 2 bases and J by 3 bases, 4 bases remained unmatched. CDR1 is WNHNN and CDR2 is SYGVQD in the germline V gene (reference sequence). This CDR3 is CASSEPGRGYNEQFF. CDR3 nucleotide sequence: TGCGCCAGCAGTGAGCCAGGGAGGGGCTACAATGAGCAGTTCTTC.

This clone showed up just a few times. The chain couples TRBV2 to TRBJ2-7; 8 nucleotides align to TRBD1. In germline, CDR1 is SNHLY, CDR2 FYNNEI. CDR3 length: 12 residues. J lost 6 bases, V lost 6 bases, and 4 bases had no gene match. CDR3 sequence reads: CASRDTGGEQYF. In DNA, the CDR3 is TGTGCCAGCAGAGATACAGGGGGCGAGCAGTACTTC.

The rearrangement joins TRBV7-2 to TRBJ1-5, with a possible D match to TRBD1 (5 bases). This CDR3 has 14 residues. The germline V gene has CDR1 SGHTA and CDR2 FQGNSA. V was trimmed by 5 bases and J by 0 bases, leaving 8 bases between them. CDR3 nucleotides: TGTGCCAGCAGCCGACAGTTTAGCAATCAGCCCCAGCATTTT. Translating gives CASSRQFSNQPQHF.

The chain carries TRBV7-7 and TRBJ1-3, with D maybe TRBD1 (6 bases). This CDR3 spans 13 amino acids. The V end lost 5 bases, the J end lost 6 bases, and 11 bases lay between the germline ends. Germline-derived CDR1 and CDR2 are SSHAT and FNYEAQ (reference sequence). This CDR3 reads CASSGGAENTIYF. The CDR3 DNA follows: TGTGCCAGCAGCGGGGGGGCTGAAAACACCATATATTTT.

The rearrangement uses TRBV10-3 and TRBJ2-7; D is perhaps TRBD1 (5 bases). The germline V and J ends were trimmed by 6 bases and 2 bases, with 11 bases remaining between them. The CDR3 contains 13 residues. From germline, CDR1 is ENHRY and CDR2 SYGVKD. The CDR3 DNA reads TGTGCCATCAGATCAGACAGAGCCTACGAGCAGTACTTC. Its protein is CAIRSDRAYEQYF.

This sequence joins TRBV10-1 and TRBJ2-3, with D perhaps matching TRBD2 (5 bases). The germline gives CDR1 WNHNN, CDR2 SYGVQD (reference sequence). This CDR3 region has 15 residues. Deletions cut 2 bases from V and 2 bases from J, with 11 bases between. CDR3 amino acids: CASSESGSSTDTQYF. The CDR3 DNA sequence: TGCGCCAGCAGTGAGAGTGGGAGTTCCACAGATACGCAGTATTTT.